This paragraph reports one T cell receptor beta chain. This specimen belongs to a study of T cell changes during pregnancy in multiple sclerosis. Assay used: immunoSEQ multiplex PCR; TCRdb lists only in-frame clones, some missing. The top ten hold roughly 8.3% of the sample, which has 39,000 or so clones, about 94% seen once. The CDR3 runs to 13 residues. Germline V gene sequence: CDR1 SNHLY, CDR2 FYNNEI. Trimming at V came to 4 bases and at J to 9 bases, leaving 3 bases not matched to a gene. The sequencing here drew on CD8+ T cells from peripheral blood mononuclear cells, taken in the third trimester of pregnancy. The clonotype originates from a female donor with multiple sclerosis, enrolled in a pregnancy study. This chain links TRBV2 with TRBJ2-1, with 10 bases aligning to TRBD2. CDR3 DNA sequence: TGTGCCAGCAGTGGCCTAGCGGGAGCTGAGCAGTTCTTC. As protein: CASSGLAGAEQFF. Looking up the rest from reference TRBV2 and TRBJ2-1 gives the full variable domain: EPEVTQTPSHQVTQMGQEVILRCVPISNHLYFYWYRQILGQKVEFLVSFYNNEISEKSEIFDDQFSVERPDGSNFTLKIRSTKLEDSAMYFCASSGLAGAEQFFGPGTRLTVL.